Listed below are T cell receptor beta chains from one sample, sequenced in a study of blood T cell repertoires in COVID-19. Some clones are missing from TCRdb's copy, which holds only in-frame ones; the method was immunoSEQ multiplex PCR. The sample lists a few hundred thousand clones; around 84% were seen once. Sequencing was performed on peripheral blood. These receptors were taken from a young woman with acute or convalescent COVID-19. CDR3s include the opening cysteine and the closing phenylalanine or tryptophan. D genes are given only for firm matches.

V gene	D gene	J gene	CDR3 length	CDR3 protein
TRBV10-3	NA	TRBJ2-4	13	CAITQGFENIQYF
TRBV5-4	NA	TRBJ2-2	15	CASSLFQGNTGELFF
TRBV7-2	TRBD1	TRBJ1-2	14	CASSSQGGIGGYTF
TRBV28	NA	TRBJ2-1	14	CASSLRAAGNEQFF
TRBV10-1	NA	TRBJ2-2	12	CASSGVPGELFF
TRBV5-6	TRBD1	TRBJ1-1	11	CASSADRAAFF
TRBV2	NA	TRBJ2-4	15	CASSAEQGAKNIQYF
TRBV3-1/TRBV3-2	NA	TRBJ2-5	14	CASSPDLYQETQYF
TRBV4-2	TRBD1	TRBJ1-2	14	CASSQGDRGYGYTF
TRBV28	NA	TRBJ2-7	14	CASSTGTLSYEQYF
TRBV7-9	NA	TRBJ1-1	14	CASSLGVQDTEAFF
TRBV6-2/TRBV6-3	TRBD2	TRBJ2-7	16	CASSPGTSGSMYEQYF
TRBV7-3	NA	TRBJ1-3	15	CASSFRGGQGNTIYF
TRBV5-1	TRBD1	TRBJ2-5	15	CASSPRDRGEETQYF
TRBV19	NA	TRBJ1-2	12	CASSMEAYGYTF
TRBV4-1	TRBD1	TRBJ1-5	16	CASSHLGQDSNQPQHF
TRBV27	TRBD1	TRBJ1-5	13	CASAGQGVRPQHF
TRBV3-1/TRBV3-2	NA	TRBJ2-5	15	CASSSYGSPITGQYF
TRBV7-9	TRBD1	TRBJ2-1	14	CASSTGTGFNEQFF
TRBV28	TRBD1	TRBJ1-2	15	CASSTDRLSLLGYTF
TRBV19	NA	TRBJ1-2	14	CASTGFTGTYGYTF
TRBV7-2	TRBD1	TRBJ2-5	14	CASSSDRGAGTQYF
TRBV11-2	NA	TRBJ1-6	15	CASSLDFLGGSPLHF
TRBV27	NA	TRBJ1-6	15	CASSPGFTYNSPLHF
TRBV19	NA	TRBJ2-7	16	CASSVRDIGSSYEQYF
TRBV4-1	TRBD2	TRBJ2-1	17	CASTPAGEAGVYNEQFF